Listed below are T cell receptor beta chains from one sample, sequenced in a study of Ad26.COV2.S vaccination and SARS-CoV-2 variants. TCRdb keeps only in-frame clones here, not all; method: immunoSEQ multiplex PCR. The sample gives under 300,000 clones, around nine tenths of which show up once; less than 3.5% is in the top ten. The sequencing here drew on peripheral blood, taken in a trial of Ad26.COV2.S vaccine versus placebo. The receptors stem from a person aged 18 to 65 who received the Ad26.COV2.S COVID-19 vaccine or a placebo. Each CDR3 is given with its conserved first and last residue. The D gene is left open where the match is weak. Rows may omit the clone size; those that give it use once, few, many or a size class.

abundance	v_gene	j_gene	d_gene	CDR3nt	CDR3aa
few	TRBV18	TRBJ2-2	.	TGTGCCAGCTCACCCCAGTCGCTTCTTAACACCGGGGAGCTGTTTTTT	CASSPQSLLNTGELFF
once	TRBV11-2	TRBJ1-2	.	TGTGCCAGCAGCTTACGCCAGGGCTATGGCTACACCTTC	CASSLRQGYGYTF
.	TRBV2	TRBJ2-2	TRBD1	TGTGCCAGCTCCCAAGCCTCACAGGGGGTCACCGGGGAGCTGTTTTTT	CASSQASQGVTGELFF
few	TRBV19	TRBJ2-1	.	TGTGCCAGTAGTATTACAAAATACAATGAGCAGTTCTTC	CASSITKYNEQFF
.	TRBV7-2	TRBJ2-7	TRBD1	TGTGCCAGCAGCCTAACGACAGGGACCTACGAGCAGTACTTC	CASSLTTGTYEQYF
.	TRBV5-5	TRBJ2-5	TRBD2	TGTGCCAGCAGCCGGACTAGCGGGAGGGGCAGGGAGACCCAGTACTTC	CASSRTSGRGRETQYF
.	TRBV7-2	TRBJ2-7	.	TGTGCCAGCAGCAACCCAGGGGGGATTACCTACGAGCAGTACTTC	CASSNPGGITYEQYF
.	TRBV24-1	TRBJ2-1	.	TGTGCCACCAGTGATTTGCGGGACAATGAGTTCTTC	CATSDLRDNEFF
.	TRBV27	TRBJ2-3	TRBD2	TGTGCCAGCAGTCCCTCAGCGGGGGTCAGGACAGATACGCAGTATTTT	CASSPSAGVRTDTQYF
.	TRBV27	TRBJ2-1	TRBD2	TGTGCCAGCTCCCGAGGTTCTAGCGGGATCTACAATGAGCAGTTCTTC	CASSRGSSGIYNEQFF
few	TRBV7-2	TRBJ2-1	TRBD2	TGTGCCAGCACCCTAGGGGCGGGAGGTTCCTACAATGAGCAGTTCTTC	CASTLGAGGSYNEQFF
.	TRBV18	TRBJ2-5	.	TGTGCCAGCTCACCACGTGGAGAGACCCAGTACTTC	CASSPRGETQYF
.	TRBV19	TRBJ2-2	TRBD2	TGTGCCAGTAGTATTACCCCTAGCGGGGGGGGGAACACCGGGGAGCTGTTTTTT	CASSITPSGGGNTGELFF
few	TRBV27	TRBJ1-4	.	TGTGCCAGCAGTTTTATCGGGTTAGGGGATGAAAAACTGTTTTTT	CASSFIGLGDEKLFF
.	TRBV6-5	TRBJ1-6	.	TGTGCCAGCACCCCCCGGAGTCAAAATTCACCCCTCCACTTT	CASTPRSQNSPLHF
.	TRBV9	TRBJ1-5	TRBD1	TGTGCCAGCAGCGAGGGACAGGGGGCGCGGGATAGCAATCAGCCCCAGCATTTT	CASSEGQGARDSNQPQHF
few	TRBV5-8	TRBJ2-3	.	TGTGCCAGCAGCTCCCGGCGGGCCTTAAGCACAGATACGCAGTATTTT	CASSSRRALSTDTQYF
.	TRBV7-8	TRBJ1-1	.	TGTGCCAGCAGCTTAGAACAGAACATGAACACTGAAGCTTTCTTT	CASSLEQNMNTEAFF
.	TRBV10-3	TRBJ2-3	TRBD2	TGTGCCATCAAGGAAGGACTAGCGGGAGAAGTTACGCAGTATTTT	CAIKEGLAGEVTQYF
.	TRBV2	TRBJ1-2	TRBD1	TGTGCCAGCAGCGAGACAGGGGGCTACACCTTC	CASSETGGYTF
.	TRBV4-2	TRBJ2-2	.	TGTGCCAGCAGCCAATCATCCGGGACCTCTTACACCGGGGAGCTGTTTTTT	CASSQSSGTSYTGELFF
.	TRBV6-1	TRBJ1-2	.	TGTGCCAGCAGTGAGGATGGAGCGAGATATGGCTACACCTTC	CASSEDGARYGYTF
.	TRBV7-2	TRBJ1-5	.	TGTGCCAGCAGCCCTATAAGGGGGACCAATCAGCCCCAGCATTTT	CASSPIRGTNQPQHF
.	TRBV7-2	TRBJ1-4	.	TGTGCCAGCAGCTTGTCGGGCTCTGGGGTTAAACTGTTTTTT	CASSLSGSGVKLFF
.	TRBV23-1	TRBJ1-1	.	TGCGCCAGCAGTCACACGGACGGCCGCCCAATGAACACTGAAGCTTTCTTT	CASSHTDGRPMNTEAFF
few	TRBV5-1	TRBJ2-5	TRBD1	TGCGCCAGCAGCGAGGGACAGGGAAGCCAAGAGACCCAGTACTTC	CASSEGQGSQETQYF
few	TRBV6-1	TRBJ1-1	.	TGTGCCAGCAGTGAAAGGATTATGAACACTGAAGCTTTCTTT	CASSERIMNTEAFF
.	TRBV9	TRBJ2-5	TRBD2	TGTGCCAGCAGCGCCGGACTAGCGGGAGGCCAAGAGACCCAGTACTTC	CASSAGLAGGQETQYF
.	TRBV4-3	TRBJ1-5	.	TGCGCCAGCAGCCTTTTCACAGGGTCCAATCAGCCCCAGCATTTT	CASSLFTGSNQPQHF
.	TRBV7-8	TRBJ2-1	TRBD2	TGTGCCAGCAGCTTACGCGGTAGCGGGGGCATCTCCTACAATGAGCAGTTCTTC	CASSLRGSGGISYNEQFF
.	TRBV18	TRBJ1-1	TRBD1	TGTGCCAGCTCGGAGATACAGGGGGCGCGAGCCACTGAAGCTTTCTTT	CASSEIQGARATEAFF
.	TRBV18	TRBJ2-1	TRBD2	TGTGCCAGCTCACGACTACCGGGACTAGCGGACTACAATGAGCAGTTCTTC	CASSRLPGLADYNEQFF
few	TRBV6-5	TRBJ1-4	.	TGTGCCAGCAGTTACGCTGGGCAGCCGAATGAAAAACTGTTTTTT	CASSYAGQPNEKLFF
.	TRBV9	TRBJ2-5	.	TGTGCCAGCAGCCGGACGCAAGAGACCCAGTACTTC	CASSRTQETQYF
.	TRBV19	TRBJ2-7	TRBD2	TGTGCCAGTAGCCCGGGACTAGCGGGGCCCTACGAGCAGTACTTC	CASSPGLAGPYEQYF
.	TRBV12-3/TRBV12-4	TRBJ1-2	.	TGTGCCAGCAGCCAGAGAAAGTATGGCTACACCTTC	CASSQRKYGYTF
.	TRBV2	TRBJ2-1	TRBD1	TGTGCCAGCAGACTAGGACAGGGGGGGTATAATGAGCAGTTCTTC	CASRLGQGGYNEQFF
once	TRBV4-3	TRBJ2-5	.	TGCGCCAGCAGCCAAGATATAAGCGGCAAAGAGACCCAGTACTTC	CASSQDISGKETQYF
few	TRBV7-3	TRBJ2-2	.	TGTGCCAGCAGCTTCAGGACCCTTCCTGGGGCCGGGGAGCTGTTTTTT	CASSFRTLPGAGELFF
.	TRBV7-8	TRBJ2-2	.	TGTGCCAGCAGCTTAGTGGGGATAGGGGGGTTGACCGGGGAGCTGTTTTTT	CASSLVGIGGLTGELFF
.	TRBV30	TRBJ1-3	TRBD1	TGTGCCTGGAGTCCCCTTATGACAGGGGCTGGAAACACCATATATTTT	CAWSPLMTGAGNTIYF
.	TRBV4-3	TRBJ2-2	.	TGCGCCAGCGGGTTCGGGAGAGGCACCGGGGAGCTGTTTTTT	CASGFGRGTGELFF
.	TRBV5-6	TRBJ1-4	TRBD1	TGTGCCAGCAGCTTCCCGACAGGGGGTAATGAAAAACTGTTTTTT	CASSFPTGGNEKLFF
.	TRBV5-6	TRBJ2-2	TRBD2	TGTGCCAGCAGCGGCGGGACTAGCGGAACGAACACCGGGGAGCTGTTTTTT	CASSGGTSGTNTGELFF
few	TRBV4-2	TRBJ1-5	.	TGTGCCAGCAGCCAAGATCCGCGGGGCACCAATCAGCCCCAGCATTTT	CASSQDPRGTNQPQHF
.	TRBV5-1	TRBJ1-4	.	TGCGCCAGCAGCTCGAGGGGGGAAAAACTGTTTTTT	CASSSRGEKLFF
.	TRBV7-3	TRBJ1-1	.	TGTGCCAGCAGTATCGACAAGAACACTGAAGCTTTCTTT	CASSIDKNTEAFF
.	TRBV11-2	TRBJ2-3	.	TGTGCCAGCAGCTGGTCAGATACGCAGTATTTT	CASSWSDTQYF
.	TRBV3-1/TRBV3-2	TRBJ2-7	TRBD2	TGTGCCAGCAGCCAAGCCTGGCGGGGGGGCCACGAGCAGTACTTC	CASSQAWRGGHEQYF
.	TRBV19	TRBJ1-5	.	TGTGCCAGTAGTGAAGAATATAGCAATCAGCCCCAGCATTTT	CASSEEYSNQPQHF
.	TRBV6-2/TRBV6-3	TRBJ2-3	.	TGTGCCAGCAGTTACTCGCGACGGGGGCCTTCAGATACGCAGTATTTT	CASSYSRRGPSDTQYF
.	TRBV29-1	TRBJ2-1	TRBD2	TGCAGCGTCGCTACCGGGACTAGCGCCCCCAATGAGCAGTTCTTC	CSVATGTSAPNEQFF
.	TRBV9	TRBJ2-3	TRBD2	TGTGCCAGCAGCGTAGACGGCTTTAGCGGGATAGCAGATACGCAGTATTTT	CASSVDGFSGIADTQYF
.	TRBV7-9	TRBJ2-1	TRBD2	TGTGCCAGCAGCATCGGGACTAGCGGGACTTTAGATGAGCAGTTCTTC	CASSIGTSGTLDEQFF